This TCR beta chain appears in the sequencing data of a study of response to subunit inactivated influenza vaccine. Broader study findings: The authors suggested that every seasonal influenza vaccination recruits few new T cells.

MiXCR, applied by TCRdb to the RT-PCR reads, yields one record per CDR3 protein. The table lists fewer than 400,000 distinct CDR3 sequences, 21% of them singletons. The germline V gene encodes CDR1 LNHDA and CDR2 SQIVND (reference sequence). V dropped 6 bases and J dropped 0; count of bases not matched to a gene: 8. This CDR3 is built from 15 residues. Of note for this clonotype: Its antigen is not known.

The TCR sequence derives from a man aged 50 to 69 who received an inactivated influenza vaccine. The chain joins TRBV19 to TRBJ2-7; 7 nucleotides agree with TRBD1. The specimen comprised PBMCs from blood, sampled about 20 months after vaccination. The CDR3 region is CASSPRTGHSYEQYF. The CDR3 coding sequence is TGTGCCAGTAGCCCCAGGACAGGCCACTCCTACGAGCAGTACTTC. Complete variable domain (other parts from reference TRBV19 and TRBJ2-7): DGGITQSPKYLFRKEGQNVTLSCEQNLNHDAMYWYRQDPGQGLRLIYYSQIVNDFQKGDIAEGYSVSREKKESFPLTVTSAQKNPTAFYLCASSPRTGHSYEQYFGPGTRLTVT.